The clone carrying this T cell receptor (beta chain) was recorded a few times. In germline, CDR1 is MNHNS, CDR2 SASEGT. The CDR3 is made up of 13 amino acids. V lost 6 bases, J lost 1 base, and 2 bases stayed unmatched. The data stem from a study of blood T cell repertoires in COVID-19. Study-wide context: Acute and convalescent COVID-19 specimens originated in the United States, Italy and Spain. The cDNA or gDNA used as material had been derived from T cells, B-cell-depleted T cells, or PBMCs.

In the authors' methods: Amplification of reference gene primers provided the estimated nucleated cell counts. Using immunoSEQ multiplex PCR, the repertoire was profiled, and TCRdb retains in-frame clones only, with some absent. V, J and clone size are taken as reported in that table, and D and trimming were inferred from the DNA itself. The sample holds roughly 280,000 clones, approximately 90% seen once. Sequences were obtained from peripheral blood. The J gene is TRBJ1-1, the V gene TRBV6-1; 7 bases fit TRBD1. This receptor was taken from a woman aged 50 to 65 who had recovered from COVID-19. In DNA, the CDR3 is TGTGCCAGCAGCGACAGGGAGAACACTGAAGCTTTCTTT. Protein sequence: CASSDRENTEAFF.